A single T cell receptor beta chain is shown here with its context. What it binds is not known. The record originates from a study of cytomegalovirus exposure and HLA in healthy donors. Study outcomes and limitations: Associated with cytomegalovirus, according to the listing, were some 150 TCR beta chains. Some public TCRs appeared in many individuals, while most sequences were rare. Reports showed the classifier diagnosing cytomegalovirus status with high specificity and sensitivity.

These donors were members of the roughly 120-subject validation cohort, a group separate from the approximately 680-subject first cohort. Method: immunoSEQ multiplex PCR; TCRdb's copy keeps in-frame clones and lacks some. The sample shows about 130,000 clones, roughly 89% of them seen only once. The CDR3 spans 14 residues. The V end lost 3 bases, the J end lost 6 bases, and 12 bases lay between the germline ends. Germline-derived CDR1 and CDR2 are LNHDA and SQIVND (reference sequence). The receptor was isolated from a woman in her late teens or twenties in good health and CMV-seronegative. The chain links TRBV19 to TRBJ1-5; D is uncertain. Sequences were obtained from PBMCs. CDR3 amino acids: CASSISRGGQPQHF. CDR3 coding DNA: TGTGCCAGTAGTATCAGTCGGGGAGGTCAGCCCCAGCATTTT.